These T cell receptor beta chains were read from a single sample in a study of blood T cell repertoires in COVID-19. The data were produced by immunoSEQ multiplex PCR, yet TCRdb's version contains in-frame clones alone and is incomplete. The sample holds around 94,000 clones; 84% are singletons and the top ten take about 10%. Input material: peripheral blood. The source is a man aged 40-50 years with active or convalescent COVID-19. Both conserved end residues are part of each CDR3. D genes are given only for firm matches. Part of the rows lack a size; the others show once, few, many or a class for expanded clones.

size	D	V	length	J	CDR3	DNA
few	TRBD2	TRBV9	15	TRBJ2-2	CASSVAGGITGELFF	TGTGCCAGCAGCGTAGCGGGGGGGATAACCGGGGAGCTGTTTTTT
-	-	TRBV18	13	TRBJ2-5	CASSSGGQETQYF	TGTGCCAGCTCTTCAGGGGGGCAAGAGACCCAGTACTTC
-	TRBD1	TRBV5-1	14	TRBJ1-2	CASSHGDSNYGYTF	TGCGCCAGCAGTCACGGGGACAGCAACTATGGCTACACCTTC
few	TRBD2	TRBV9	16	TRBJ2-1	CASSSTLAGGPSEQFF	TGTGCCAGCAGCTCAACGCTAGCGGGGGGGCCTTCTGAGCAGTTCTTC
few	-	TRBV6-5	15	TRBJ1-6	CASSYKGQPNSPLHF	TGTGCCAGCAGTTACAAAGGACAGCCTAATTCACCCCTCCACTTT
-	TRBD2	TRBV18	16	TRBJ2-5	CASSQGLAGDQETQYF	TGTGCCAGCTCACAGGGACTAGCGGGGGACCAAGAGACCCAGTACTTC
-	-	TRBV2	13	TRBJ2-7	CASIEGDPYEQYF	TGTGCCAGCATCGAGGGGGACCCCTACGAGCAGTACTTC
-	TRBD1	TRBV19	13	TRBJ1-2	CASSLGQGDGYTF	TGTGCCAGTAGTTTGGGACAGGGTGATGGCTACACCTTC
-	TRBD2	TRBV7-9	19	TRBJ2-3	CASSLGASGGPWGTDTQYF	TGTGCCAGCAGCTTAGGTGCCAGCGGGGGGCCATGGGGCACAGATACGCAGTATTTT
-	-	TRBV27	13	TRBJ1-5	CASSLQTNQPQHF	TGTGCCAGCAGCCTACAGACCAATCAGCCCCAGCATTTT
-	-	TRBV19	16	TRBJ2-5	CASSIALTRSQETQYF	TGTGCCAGTAGTATCGCATTGACTAGATCCCAAGAGACCCAGTACTTC
-	TRBD1	TRBV11-2	14	TRBJ1-2	CASSHSGGNYGYTF	TGTGCCAGCAGCCATTCAGGGGGCAACTATGGCTACACCTTC
-	-	TRBV3-1/TRBV3-2	18	TRBJ2-1	CASSPRLAGESSYNEQFF	TGTGCCAGCAGTCCAAGACTGGCAGGGGAGAGCTCCTACAATGAGCAGTTCTTC
-	-	TRBV13	12	TRBJ1-3	CASSLVGDTIYF	TGTGCCAGCAGCTTAGTAGGAGACACCATATATTTT
-	TRBD2	TRBV11-3	17	TRBJ2-3	CASSLALGGGNTDTQYF	TGTGCCAGCAGCTTAGCTCTCGGCGGGGGGAACACAGATACGCAGTATTTT
-	-	TRBV6-2/TRBV6-3	12	TRBJ1-1	CASSYHVKEAFF	TGTGCCAGCAGTTACCATGTCAAGGAGGCTTTCTTT
once	-	TRBV19	12	TRBJ1-5	CASSLLNQPQHF	TGTGCCAGTAGTTTACTCAATCAGCCCCAGCATTTT
-	TRBD1	TRBV19	18	TRBJ1-1	CASSYFPDRGARGTEAFF	TGTGCCAGTAGCTATTTCCCGGACAGGGGGGCGCGGGGCACTGAAGCTTTCTTT
once	TRBD1	TRBV5-4	15	TRBJ2-5	CASSIRHRGQETQYF	TGTGCCAGCAGCATCCGTCACAGGGGGCAAGAGACCCAGTACTTC
-	-	TRBV11-1	14	TRBJ1-1	CASTPQGRNTEAFF	TGTGCCAGCACCCCCCAGGGCAGGAACACTGAAGCTTTCTTT
many	-	TRBV10-2	13	TRBJ2-7	CASSGGHFYEQYF	TGCGCCAGCAGTGGGGGACACTTCTACGAGCAGTACTTC
-	TRBD1	TRBV5-6	13	TRBJ1-2	CASIPTGEYGYTF	TGTGCCAGCATCCCGACAGGGGAATATGGCTACACCTTC
-	TRBD2	TRBV3-1/TRBV3-2	19	TRBJ2-3	CASSQEAKGAGVITDTQYF	TGTGCCAGCAGCCAAGAGGCGAAAGGAGCGGGGGTGATCACAGATACGCAGTATTTT
-	TRBD1	TRBV6-5	14	TRBJ1-3	CASSYGTGPYTIYF	TGTGCCAGCAGTTACGGGACAGGGCCCTACACCATATATTTT
-	-	TRBV10-3	16	TRBJ2-2	CANSPFGGPDTGELFF	TGTGCCAACTCCCCCTTCGGGGGGCCGGACACCGGGGAGCTGTTTTTT
-	TRBD1	TRBV5-1	15	TRBJ1-6	CASSASRGNNSPLHF	TGCGCCAGCAGCGCAAGCAGGGGGAATAATTCACCCCTCCACTTT
-	-	TRBV11-2	16	TRBJ1-6	CASSHRDARPNSPLHF	TGTGCCAGCAGCCATCGAGACGCGCGGCCCAATTCACCCCTCCACTTT
-	-	TRBV5-1	14	TRBJ1-5	CASSLAEGGQPQHF	TGCGCCAGCAGCTTGGCGGAGGGCGGGCAGCCCCAGCATTTT
-	TRBD2	TRBV11-2	17	TRBJ2-7	CASSTGTSGAIWEEQYF	TGTGCCAGCAGCACGGGGACTAGCGGGGCGATTTGGGAAGAGCAGTACTTC
-	TRBD1	TRBV7-2	14	TRBJ2-7	CASSPRQGESEQYF	TGTGCCAGCAGCCCCCGACAGGGCGAGTCCGAGCAGTACTTC
-	-	TRBV9	16	TRBJ2-3	CASSVQGLPSTDTQYF	TGTGCCAGCAGTGTACAGGGACTACCCAGCACAGATACGCAGTATTTT
many	-	TRBV14	17	TRBJ2-1	CASSQASFRSSYNEQFF	TGTGCCAGCAGCCAAGCATCATTTCGGAGCTCCTACAATGAGCAGTTCTTC
-	TRBD2	TRBV9	16	TRBJ2-1	CASSVDGAGGLYEQFF	TGTGCCAGCAGCGTAGATGGAGCGGGGGGCTTGTATGAGCAGTTCTTC
-	TRBD1	TRBV5-6	15	TRBJ2-7	CASSSLGQGEHEQYF	TGTGCCAGCAGCTCTCTAGGACAGGGAGAGCACGAGCAGTACTTC
-	TRBD2	TRBV5-4	13	TRBJ2-3	CASRAGGADTQYF	TGTGCCAGCAGGGCGGGGGGCGCAGATACGCAGTATTTT
-	-	TRBV11-2	15	TRBJ1-1	CASSPSGRMNTEAFF	TGTGCCAGCAGCCCATCTGGGCGTATGAACACTGAAGCTTTCTTT
-	-	TRBV5-4	16	TRBJ1-1	CASSSGSRPANTEAFF	TGTGCCAGCAGCTCAGGGTCCAGGCCCGCGAACACTGAAGCTTTCTTT